This T cell receptor beta chain was identified during a study of blood T cells in healthy people across ages. Alongside a J-beta primer mix, a sample-barcoded 5' primer served in a second PCR lasting about 7 to 12 cycles. TCRdb re-analysed the 5' RACE reads in MiXCR, keeping a single row per CDR3 protein. The table lists hundreds of thousands of distinct CDR3 sequences, 40% to 50% of them singletons. Per the germline V gene, CDR1 is MNHEY and CDR2 is SVGEGT. CDR3 size: 17 residues. Unmatched junction bases numbered 13, after V lost 5 bases and J lost 4 bases. The chain is built from TRBV6-2 or TRBV6-3 and TRBJ2-3; 9 bases fit TRBD2. The receptor was derived from a man older than 75 in good health. What was sequenced was blood. CDR3 DNA sequence: TGTGCCAGCAGTCAGCCCCGGGCTAGCGGGGACCCAGATACGCAGTATTTT. This encodes CASSQPRASGDPDTQYF.